These T cell receptor beta chains were read from a single sample in a study of blood T cell repertoires in COVID-19. Clones were sequenced by immunoSEQ multiplex PCR, and TCRdb holds only the in-frame ones, with some missing. The table has some 210,000 clones, around 84% seen once. Source material: PBMCs or T cells enriched from blood (not recorded which). All receptors derive from a man aged 25 to 45 with acute COVID-19. Each CDR3 is given with its conserved first and last residue. Each record gives: D gene, clone size, J gene, V gene, CDR3 DNA, CDR3 protein. D genes are given only for firm matches. For some rows the clone size is stated as once, few or many, or as a class when expanded; others skip it.

d_call: TRBD1; clone_size: once; j_call: TRBJ1-1; v_call: TRBV5-1; cdr3_nt: TGCGCCAGCAGCTTAACCGTGACAGGGGACACTGAAGCTTTCTTT; cdr3_aa: CASSLTVTGDTEAFF
d_call: NA; clone_size: NA; j_call: TRBJ1-5; v_call: TRBV9; cdr3_nt: TGTGCCAGCAGCACTGGGTTCGGGCAGCCCCAGCATTTT; cdr3_aa: CASSTGFGQPQHF
d_call: TRBD1; clone_size: once; j_call: TRBJ1-1; v_call: TRBV18; cdr3_nt: TGTGCCAGCTCACTAGGGACAGGGAGAGAAATGAACACTGAAGCTTTCTTT; cdr3_aa: CASSLGTGREMNTEAFF
d_call: NA; clone_size: NA; j_call: TRBJ1-2; v_call: TRBV28; cdr3_nt: TGTGCCAGCAGTTTCCGCCACAGCAACTATGGCTACACCTTC; cdr3_aa: CASSFRHSNYGYTF
d_call: NA; clone_size: NA; j_call: TRBJ1-1; v_call: TRBV7-9; cdr3_nt: TGTGCCAGCAGATCAAGACAGGCCGTGGGCACTGAAGCTTTCTTT; cdr3_aa: CASRSRQAVGTEAFF
d_call: TRBD2; clone_size: NA; j_call: TRBJ2-3; v_call: TRBV19; cdr3_nt: TGTGCCAGTAGTACTAGCGGGGGCACAGATACGCAGTATTTT; cdr3_aa: CASSTSGGTDTQYF
d_call: NA; clone_size: once; j_call: TRBJ2-7; v_call: TRBV5-6; cdr3_nt: TGTGCCAGCAGCTTGGCCTACAGGGCCGCCTACGAGCAGTACTTC; cdr3_aa: CASSLAYRAAYEQYF
d_call: NA; clone_size: NA; j_call: TRBJ1-2; v_call: TRBV28; cdr3_nt: TGTGCCAGTTACAGGGACTACTACTATGGCTACACCTTC; cdr3_aa: CASYRDYYYGYTF
d_call: NA; clone_size: once; j_call: TRBJ1-2; v_call: TRBV7-2; cdr3_nt: TGTGCCAGCAGCTTAGTCCAGGTTCATGGCTACACCTTC; cdr3_aa: CASSLVQVHGYTF
d_call: TRBD2; clone_size: NA; j_call: TRBJ2-7; v_call: TRBV18; cdr3_nt: TGTGCCAGCTCACCACCAGGGCTAGCGGGGGGCCACGAGCAGTACTTC; cdr3_aa: CASSPPGLAGGHEQYF
d_call: NA; clone_size: NA; j_call: TRBJ1-3; v_call: TRBV9; cdr3_nt: TGTGCCAGCAGCGTAGGCGGGGTCTCTGGAAACACCATATATTTT; cdr3_aa: CASSVGGVSGNTIYF
d_call: NA; clone_size: NA; j_call: TRBJ2-5; v_call: TRBV9; cdr3_nt: TGTGCCAGCAGCGTAGCTGCGGGGCAAGAGACCCAGTACTTC; cdr3_aa: CASSVAAGQETQYF
d_call: TRBD1; clone_size: NA; j_call: TRBJ2-3; v_call: TRBV9; cdr3_nt: TGTGCCAGCAGCGCCTTACAGGGGGCTGCCACAGATACGCAGTATTTT; cdr3_aa: CASSALQGAATDTQYF
d_call: TRBD1; clone_size: NA; j_call: TRBJ2-5; v_call: TRBV29-1; cdr3_nt: TGCAGCGGGCGTACAGGGGTTGTTGAGACCCAGTACTTC; cdr3_aa: CSGRTGVVETQYF
d_call: NA; clone_size: NA; j_call: TRBJ2-2; v_call: TRBV4-1; cdr3_nt: TGCGCCAGCAGCCAAGAAGGGGGAAACACCGGGGAGCTGTTTTTT; cdr3_aa: CASSQEGGNTGELFF
d_call: TRBD1; clone_size: few; j_call: TRBJ1-3; v_call: TRBV5-1; cdr3_nt: TGCGCCAGCAGCTTGGAGGGACAGGCGAGGGGAAACACCATATATTTT; cdr3_aa: CASSLEGQARGNTIYF
d_call: NA; clone_size: NA; j_call: TRBJ1-3; v_call: TRBV6-5; cdr3_nt: TGTGCCAGCAGTTACCGGACAAGTGGAAACACCATATATTTT; cdr3_aa: CASSYRTSGNTIYF
d_call: TRBD1; clone_size: NA; j_call: TRBJ2-1; v_call: TRBV5-5; cdr3_nt: TGTGCCAGCAGTTCCGGGACAGGGGCCAATGAGCAGTTCTTC; cdr3_aa: CASSSGTGANEQFF
d_call: NA; clone_size: NA; j_call: TRBJ1-4; v_call: TRBV19; cdr3_nt: TGTGCCAGTAGTAACCAGGGATATGCAACTAATGAAAAACTGTTTTTT; cdr3_aa: CASSNQGYATNEKLFF
d_call: NA; clone_size: NA; j_call: TRBJ1-2; v_call: TRBV14; cdr3_nt: TGTGCCAGCAGCCAAGTATCCCACCCTACTAACTATGGCTACACCTTC; cdr3_aa: CASSQVSHPTNYGYTF
d_call: NA; clone_size: NA; j_call: TRBJ2-7; v_call: TRBV2; cdr3_nt: TGTGCCAGCCTCTCGGATGAGGGCGAGCAGTACTTC; cdr3_aa: CASLSDEGEQYF
d_call: NA; clone_size: NA; j_call: TRBJ1-1; v_call: TRBV19; cdr3_nt: TGTGCCAGTAGTCAGGGTCTGGGAACTGAAGCTTTCTTT; cdr3_aa: CASSQGLGTEAFF
d_call: NA; clone_size: once; j_call: TRBJ2-2; v_call: TRBV5-1; cdr3_nt: TGCGCCAGCAGCTTGGCCGTCGGGGACACCGGGGAGCTGTTTTTT; cdr3_aa: CASSLAVGDTGELFF
d_call: NA; clone_size: NA; j_call: TRBJ1-6; v_call: TRBV3-1/TRBV3-2; cdr3_nt: TGTGCCAGCAGCCTGGGGGGGGCTGGTTCACCCCTCCACTTT; cdr3_aa: CASSLGGAGSPLHF
d_call: TRBD1; clone_size: NA; j_call: TRBJ1-1; v_call: TRBV9; cdr3_nt: TGTGCCAGCAGCTTGACAGGGTCCACTGAAGCTTTCTTT; cdr3_aa: CASSLTGSTEAFF
d_call: TRBD1; clone_size: NA; j_call: TRBJ2-7; v_call: TRBV19; cdr3_nt: TGTGCCAGTAGTGTACCGGGACAGGGGAATGAGCAGTACTTC; cdr3_aa: CASSVPGQGNEQYF
d_call: TRBD1; clone_size: NA; j_call: TRBJ1-2; v_call: TRBV25-1; cdr3_nt: TGTGCCAGCATAAGAACGCCGGGACAGAATCCCTATGGCTACACCTTC; cdr3_aa: CASIRTPGQNPYGYTF
d_call: NA; clone_size: NA; j_call: TRBJ2-3; v_call: TRBV28; cdr3_nt: TGTGCCAGCAACCTCGACTTGCGCACAGATACGCAGTATTTT; cdr3_aa: CASNLDLRTDTQYF
d_call: NA; clone_size: NA; j_call: TRBJ1-6; v_call: TRBV19; cdr3_nt: TGTGCCAGTAGTCCAGGGGACGGGTATGGTAATTCACCCCTCCACTTT; cdr3_aa: CASSPGDGYGNSPLHF
d_call: NA; clone_size: NA; j_call: TRBJ1-6; v_call: TRBV14; cdr3_nt: TGTGCCAGCAGCCAAGTGCAGGGTGGGAATTCACCCCTCCACTTT; cdr3_aa: CASSQVQGGNSPLHF
d_call: TRBD1; clone_size: once; j_call: TRBJ1-5; v_call: TRBV5-6; cdr3_nt: TGTGCCAGCAACTCAGGGGGTTATAATCAGCCCCAGCATTTT; cdr3_aa: CASNSGGYNQPQHF
d_call: NA; clone_size: NA; j_call: TRBJ2-5; v_call: TRBV7-2; cdr3_nt: TGTGCCAGCAGCTATGGCGGGTTTCAAGAGACCCAGTACTTC; cdr3_aa: CASSYGGFQETQYF
d_call: TRBD2; clone_size: NA; j_call: TRBJ2-7; v_call: TRBV19; cdr3_nt: TGTGCCAGTAGTATAAGGGCGGGGGGCTACGAGCAGTACTTC; cdr3_aa: CASSIRAGGYEQYF
d_call: TRBD1; clone_size: NA; j_call: TRBJ1-2; v_call: TRBV11-3; cdr3_nt: TGTGCCAGCAGCGTTGGGACAGGGTTATATGGCTACACCTTC; cdr3_aa: CASSVGTGLYGYTF
d_call: TRBD1; clone_size: NA; j_call: TRBJ2-3; v_call: TRBV2; cdr3_nt: TGTGCCAGCAGTGGACAGGGGTCTCGCACAGATACGCAGTATTTT; cdr3_aa: CASSGQGSRTDTQYF
d_call: NA; clone_size: NA; j_call: TRBJ1-2; v_call: TRBV28; cdr3_nt: TGTGCCAGCAGGTTAGGTAGGGGCGGCTATGGCTACACCTTC; cdr3_aa: CASRLGRGGYGYTF
d_call: NA; clone_size: NA; j_call: TRBJ1-6; v_call: TRBV10-3; cdr3_nt: TGTGCCATCAGCCCGACAGGCCCCGATTCACCCCTCCACTTT; cdr3_aa: CAISPTGPDSPLHF
d_call: NA; clone_size: NA; j_call: TRBJ2-5; v_call: TRBV7-7; cdr3_nt: TGTGCCAGCAGCTCCGGAGAGACCCAGTACTTC; cdr3_aa: CASSSGETQYF
d_call: NA; clone_size: NA; j_call: TRBJ1-5; v_call: TRBV12-3/TRBV12-4; cdr3_nt: TGTGCCAGCCGAGGTAGCGGCAATCAGCCCCAGCATTTT; cdr3_aa: CASRGSGNQPQHF
d_call: NA; clone_size: few; j_call: TRBJ2-5; v_call: TRBV2; cdr3_nt: TGTGCCAGCAGCCCCATCGGGGGGCCCACCCGTGAGACCCAGTACTTC; cdr3_aa: CASSPIGGPTRETQYF
d_call: NA; clone_size: NA; j_call: TRBJ1-1; v_call: TRBV30; cdr3_nt: TGTGCGGCGGGCAGGGGATTCTTT; cdr3_aa: CAAGRGFF
d_call: NA; clone_size: few; j_call: TRBJ1-5; v_call: TRBV6-1; cdr3_nt: TGTGCCAGCAGTGTGTCTCGGGGTATGAGCAATCAGCCCCAGCATTTT; cdr3_aa: CASSVSRGMSNQPQHF
d_call: TRBD2; clone_size: NA; j_call: TRBJ2-7; v_call: TRBV10-2; cdr3_nt: TGCGCCAGCAGTGACCTTAGCGGGGGTGGGTACGAGCAGTACTTC; cdr3_aa: CASSDLSGGGYEQYF
d_call: NA; clone_size: NA; j_call: TRBJ2-7; v_call: TRBV11-2; cdr3_nt: TGTGCCAGCAGGCGCGGGACCCAGGCCTACGAGCAGTACTTC; cdr3_aa: CASRRGTQAYEQYF
d_call: TRBD1; clone_size: NA; j_call: TRBJ1-1; v_call: TRBV29-1; cdr3_nt: TGCAGCGTAGAGACAGGGGTTAACACTGAAGCTTTCTTT; cdr3_aa: CSVETGVNTEAFF
d_call: NA; clone_size: NA; j_call: TRBJ1-1; v_call: TRBV11-2; cdr3_nt: TGTGCCAGCAGCGCACAGGGTACTGAAGCTTTCTTT; cdr3_aa: CASSAQGTEAFF
d_call: NA; clone_size: NA; j_call: TRBJ1-1; v_call: TRBV5-1; cdr3_nt: TGCGCCAGCAGCTCCCGTACCGGACAGTACACTGAAGCTTTCTTT; cdr3_aa: CASSSRTGQYTEAFF
d_call: TRBD1; clone_size: NA; j_call: TRBJ1-2; v_call: TRBV3-1/TRBV3-2; cdr3_nt: TGTGCCAGCAGCCAGGGTCCGGGACAGGGGAAGTCTGGCTACACCTTC; cdr3_aa: CASSQGPGQGKSGYTF
d_call: TRBD1; clone_size: NA; j_call: TRBJ2-1; v_call: TRBV10-1; cdr3_nt: TGCGCCAGCAGTGAGTCGACAGGGGGCAGTGAGCAGTTCTTC; cdr3_aa: CASSESTGGSEQFF
d_call: NA; clone_size: NA; j_call: TRBJ1-5; v_call: TRBV10-2; cdr3_nt: TGCGCCAGCAGCCTTGGAGCGGCCCCCAATCAGCCCCAGCATTTT; cdr3_aa: CASSLGAAPNQPQHF
d_call: TRBD1; clone_size: few; j_call: TRBJ2-3; v_call: TRBV28; cdr3_nt: TGTGCCAGCAGAGACAGGGGGCGCGACACAGATACGCAGTATTTT; cdr3_aa: CASRDRGRDTDTQYF
d_call: NA; clone_size: NA; j_call: TRBJ2-5; v_call: TRBV5-1; cdr3_nt: TGCGCCAGCAGGCAGGGCGGGGAACAAGAGACCCAGTACTTC; cdr3_aa: CASRQGGEQETQYF
d_call: NA; clone_size: NA; j_call: TRBJ2-1; v_call: TRBV28; cdr3_nt: TGTGCCAGCAGTTTATTCTCCAGGGAGCAGTTCTTC; cdr3_aa: CASSLFSREQFF
d_call: NA; clone_size: NA; j_call: TRBJ2-7; v_call: TRBV6-5; cdr3_nt: TGTGCCAGCAGTTACACGACTCCTTCCACCTACGAGCAGTACTTC; cdr3_aa: CASSYTTPSTYEQYF
d_call: TRBD1; clone_size: NA; j_call: TRBJ2-7; v_call: TRBV7-9; cdr3_nt: TGTGCCAGCAGCTTAACAGGGGGCGCGTCCTACGAGCAGTACTTC; cdr3_aa: CASSLTGGASYEQYF
d_call: NA; clone_size: few; j_call: TRBJ1-1; v_call: TRBV11-2; cdr3_nt: TGTGCCAGCAGCTCCTCGACGCGACGGGCTGAAGCTTTCTTT; cdr3_aa: CASSSSTRRAEAFF
d_call: TRBD1; clone_size: once; j_call: TRBJ2-5; v_call: TRBV5-1; cdr3_nt: TGCGCCAGCGGGCAAGGGACAGACCGGCCGGAGACCCAGTACTTC; cdr3_aa: CASGQGTDRPETQYF